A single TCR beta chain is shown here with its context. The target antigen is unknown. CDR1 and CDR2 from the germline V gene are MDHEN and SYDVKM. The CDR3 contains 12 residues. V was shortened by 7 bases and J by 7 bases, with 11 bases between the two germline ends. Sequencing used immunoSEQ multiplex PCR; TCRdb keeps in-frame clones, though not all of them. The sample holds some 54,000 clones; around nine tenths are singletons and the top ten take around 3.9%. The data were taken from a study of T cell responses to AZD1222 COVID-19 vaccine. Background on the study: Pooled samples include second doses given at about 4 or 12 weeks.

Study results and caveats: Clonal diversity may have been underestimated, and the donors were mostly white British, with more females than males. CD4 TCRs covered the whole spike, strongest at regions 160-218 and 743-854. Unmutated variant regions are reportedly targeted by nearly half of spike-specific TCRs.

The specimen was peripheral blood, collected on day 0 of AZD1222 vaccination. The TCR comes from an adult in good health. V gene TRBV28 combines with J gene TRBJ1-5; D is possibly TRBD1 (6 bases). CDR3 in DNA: TGTGCCAGCAACCCCAGGGGACAGCCCCAGCATTTT. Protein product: CASNPRGQPQHF. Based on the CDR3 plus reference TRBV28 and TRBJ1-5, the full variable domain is DVKVTQSSRYLVKRTGEKVFLECVQDMDHENMFWYRQDPGLGLRLIYFSYDVKMKEKGDIPEGYSVSREKKERFSLILESASTNQTSMYLCASNPRGQPQHFGDGTRLSIL.